This T cell receptor beta chain came from a study of T cell changes during pregnancy in multiple sclerosis. The CDR3 has 15 amino acids. The germline V and J ends were trimmed by 4 bases and 3 bases, with 14 bases remaining between them. CDR1 is SGDLS and CDR2 is YYNGEE in the germline V gene. Clones were sequenced by immunoSEQ multiplex PCR, and TCRdb holds only the in-frame ones, with some missing. The table has 50,000 or so clones, 94% seen once. V usage is TRBV9 and J usage is TRBJ2-1; D might be TRBD1 (5 bases). The sequence was obtained from a female donor with multiple sclerosis, enrolled in a pregnancy study. Specimen: CD4+ T cells from peripheral blood mononuclear cells, collected in the second trimester of pregnancy. CDR3 nucleotides: TGTGCCAGCAGCCTTACAGGAGAAGGCTACAATGAGCAGTTCTTC. The encoded protein is CASSLTGEGYNEQFF.